The present T cell receptor gamma chain was sequenced within a study of intestinal T cells in coeliac disease (dated by TCRdb to about 2020). Regarding the study in general: In the TRG cohort, the mean age of coeliac patients was 15 to 16 years compared with less than 55 years for controls, so the coeliac patients were much younger than the controls. A second, larger TCR-gamma (TRG) cohort comprised duodenal biopsies from more than 30 coeliac disease patients and 20 to 25 non-coeliac controls. In the TCR-delta (TRD) cohort, there were duodenal biopsies from around ten coeliac disease patients and around ten non-coeliac controls.

Overall study outcomes, separate from this receptor: Clustering based on TRG put most of the 54 biopsies (approximately 94%) in the right class, and the reported leave-one-out accuracy was roughly 87%. Repeated CDR3 amino acid sequences could not be distinguished from PCR duplicates in the analysis. In training, clustering based on TRD kmers put all 20 or so biopsies in the right class, and the reported leave-one-out accuracy was 91%. FFPE-derived DNA was found to be relatively degraded, and loss of a proportion of TCR sequences in each sample was likely caused by this degradation. The coeliac group and the control group were significantly different in age, but an analysis split by age did not give significant classification.

The library was produced with multiplex PCR. The sequencer listed for this sample is Ion Torrent PGM. The LymphoTrack kit, which has primers carrying Illumina adapters, was used to amplify TRG repertoires from about 220 ng of biopsy DNA. TRG amplicons were purified using AMPure XP beads, were quantified on a 2100 Bioanalyzer, and were pooled equimolarly. TRG libraries were sequenced on an Ion PGM instrument. Per the original workflow: FastX removed reads in which more than 10% of nucleotides fell below the per-patient third-quartile quality score. IMGT/HighV-QUEST was used to align reads in order to assign V, D and J genes, locate CDR3 regions and judge functionality. After the sequences were translated into amino acids, every sequence predicted to be non-functional was thrown out. CDR3s were broken into kmers both with and without positional annotation, kmer frequencies were analysed by PCA, and samples were clustered using each of the 1023 combinations of PCs 1-10. Classification was validated by leave-one-out cross-validation, re-optimising parameters on the remaining samples each time. Shannon diversity was computed with the vegan R package from repeated random subsamples equal to the lowest read count. TCRdb reprocessed the public data with the CATT caller; entries with the same nucleotide sequence were combined afterwards. The V and J calls come from TCRdb's annotation, not from the publication. The sample records several hundred gamma-chain clones, roughly 48% of which are singletons. The ten largest make up roughly 23% of the sample.

Genomic DNA was extracted with the QIAamp DNA FFPE tissue kit from ten 5-um FFPE scrolls per case. Classification of coeliac disease based on the TCR repertoire was tested using fully anonymised formalin-fixed paraffin-embedded duodenal biopsies that were surplus to diagnostic needs. This clone has more than one count but fewer than ten. Its specific antigen is unknown. No much larger clone exists at a distance of one base, and base qualities are not known. Sequencing was carried out using a duodenal biopsy. The sequence came from a human donor with celiac disease.

The CDR3 sequence is CATWDGVYKKLF. The DNA sequence is as follows: TGTGCCACCTGGGATGGGGTCTATAAGAAACTCTTT. The chain was built from TRGV4 and TRGJ1 or TRGJ2. The germline V and J ends show losses of 0 bases and 7 bases respectively, and no gene match explains 3 bases of the junction. The CDR3, cysteine through phenylalanine, is 12 amino acids long. CDR3 DNA is the only sequence kept; it has 36 bases, read in frame from the first base. CDR1 and CDR2 were assigned from the germline V gene as EGSTGY and YDSYTSSV.